One T cell receptor beta chain is described in this entry. The assay was immunoSEQ multiplex PCR, and TCRdb's table has in-frame clones only and misses some. Found here are approximately 49,000 clones, more than 70% of them singletons; the top ten hold about 1.6%. CDR3 length equals 16 residues. V was clipped by 0 bases and J by 6 bases; unmatched bases: 5. Germline lookup yields CDR1 LNHDA and CDR2 SQIVND (reference sequence). These data are taken from a study of control samples from healthy donors and cancer patients. Specimen: PBMCs. The chain carries TRBV19 and TRBJ2-3; 11 bases are a match to TRBD2. The sequence was obtained from a man aged 35 to 55 with colorectal cancer. The CDR3 nucleotides read TGTGCCAGTAGTATAGATCTAGCGGGAGGAGTGGATACGCAGTATTTT. Its translation is CASSIDLAGGVDTQYF.